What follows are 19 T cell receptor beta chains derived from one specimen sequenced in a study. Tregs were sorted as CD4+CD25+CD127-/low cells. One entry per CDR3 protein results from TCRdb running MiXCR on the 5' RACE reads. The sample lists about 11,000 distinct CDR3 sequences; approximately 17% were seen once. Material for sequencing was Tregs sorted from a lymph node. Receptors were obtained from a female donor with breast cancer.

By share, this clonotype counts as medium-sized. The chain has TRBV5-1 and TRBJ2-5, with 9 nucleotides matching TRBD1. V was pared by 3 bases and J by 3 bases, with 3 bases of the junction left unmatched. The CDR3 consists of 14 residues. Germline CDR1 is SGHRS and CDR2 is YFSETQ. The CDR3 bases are TGCGCCAGCAGCTCGACAGGGGGGAAAGAGACCCAGTACTTC. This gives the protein CASSSTGGKETQYF.

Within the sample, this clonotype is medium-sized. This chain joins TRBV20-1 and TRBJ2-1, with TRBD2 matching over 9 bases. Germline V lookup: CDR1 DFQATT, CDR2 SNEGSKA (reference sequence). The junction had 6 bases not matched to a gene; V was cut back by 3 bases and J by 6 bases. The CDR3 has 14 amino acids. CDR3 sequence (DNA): TGCAGTGCTAGGAGCGGGGGGCCGGGCAATGAGCAGTTCTTC. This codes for CSARSGGPGNEQFF.

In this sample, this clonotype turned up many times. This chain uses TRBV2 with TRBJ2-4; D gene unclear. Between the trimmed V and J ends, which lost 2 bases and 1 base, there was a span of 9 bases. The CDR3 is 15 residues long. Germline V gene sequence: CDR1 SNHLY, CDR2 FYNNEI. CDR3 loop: CASSERRFAKNIQYF. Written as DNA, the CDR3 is TGTGCCAGCAGTGAAAGGCGATTTGCCAAAAACATTCAGTACTTC.

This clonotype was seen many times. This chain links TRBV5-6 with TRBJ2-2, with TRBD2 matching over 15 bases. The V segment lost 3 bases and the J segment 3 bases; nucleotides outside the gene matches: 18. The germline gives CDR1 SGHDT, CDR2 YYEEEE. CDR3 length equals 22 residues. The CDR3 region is CASSSLGPFGLAGGPDTGELFF. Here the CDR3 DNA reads TGTGCCAGCAGCTCCCTTGGCCCCTTCGGACTAGCGGGGGGGCCCGACACCGGGGAGCTGTTTTTT. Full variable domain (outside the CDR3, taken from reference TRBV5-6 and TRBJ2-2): DAGVTQSPTHLIKTRGQQVTLRCSPKSGHDTVSWYQQALGQGPQFIFQYYEEEERQRGNFPDRFSGHQFPNYSSELNVNALLLGDSALYLCASSSLGPFGLAGGPDTGELFFGEGSRLTVL.

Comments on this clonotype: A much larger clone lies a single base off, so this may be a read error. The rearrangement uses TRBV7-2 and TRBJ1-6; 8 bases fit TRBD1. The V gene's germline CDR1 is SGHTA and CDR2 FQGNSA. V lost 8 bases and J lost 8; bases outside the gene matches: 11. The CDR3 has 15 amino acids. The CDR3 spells CASGYRDRNDSPLHF. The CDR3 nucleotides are TGTGCCAGCGGCTACCGGGACAGGAACGATTCACCCCTCCACTTT.

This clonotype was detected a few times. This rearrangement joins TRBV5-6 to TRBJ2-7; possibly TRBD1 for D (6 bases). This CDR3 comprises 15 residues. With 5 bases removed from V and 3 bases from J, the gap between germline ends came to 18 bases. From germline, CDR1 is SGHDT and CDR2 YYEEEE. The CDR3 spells CASSYRDITYYEQYF. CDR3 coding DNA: TGTGCCAGCAGTTACCGGGACATTACCTACTACGAGCAGTACTTC.

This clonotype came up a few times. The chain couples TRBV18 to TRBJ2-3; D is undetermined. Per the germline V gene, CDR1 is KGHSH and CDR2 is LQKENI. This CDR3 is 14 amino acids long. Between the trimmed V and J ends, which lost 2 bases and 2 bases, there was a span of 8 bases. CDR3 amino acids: CASSPTLNTDTQYF. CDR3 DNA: TGTGCCAGCTCACCAACACTAAACACAGATACGCAGTATTTT.

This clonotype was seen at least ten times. CDR3: CASSQLLLAGVINEQFF. In nucleotides, the CDR3 is TGCGCCAGCAGCCAACTTCTCCTAGCGGGAGTAATCAATGAGCAGTTCTTC. The chain is built from TRBV4-1 and TRBJ2-1; TRBD2 matches 10 bases. Germline CDR1 is MGHRA and CDR2 is YSYEKL. The CDR3 loop spans 17 amino acids. V lost 2 bases and J lost 6; bases outside the gene matches: 10.

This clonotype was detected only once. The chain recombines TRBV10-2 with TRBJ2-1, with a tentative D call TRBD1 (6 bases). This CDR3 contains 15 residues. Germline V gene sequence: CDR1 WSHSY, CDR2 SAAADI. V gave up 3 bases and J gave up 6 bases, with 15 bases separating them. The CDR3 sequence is CASSDMAGVGNEQFF. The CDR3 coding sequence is TGCGCCAGCAGTGACATGGCAGGGGTAGGCAATGAGCAGTTCTTC.

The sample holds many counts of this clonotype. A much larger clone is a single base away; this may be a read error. The DNA for the CDR3 is TGTGCCAGCAGCGTAGCTATAGAGGAGAGCCAGTACTTC. This translates into CASSVAIEESQYF. V usage is TRBV9 and J usage is TRBJ2-5; D remains ambiguous. This CDR3 region has 13 residues. CDR1 is SGDLS and CDR2 is YYNGEE in the germline V gene.

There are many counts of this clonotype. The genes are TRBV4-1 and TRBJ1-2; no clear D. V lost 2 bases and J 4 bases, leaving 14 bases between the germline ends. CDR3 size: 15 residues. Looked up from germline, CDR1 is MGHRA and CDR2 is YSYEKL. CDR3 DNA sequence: TGCGCCAGCAGCCAATCCGACGGATTCAGCTATGGCTACACCTTC. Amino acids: CASSQSDGFSYGYTF.

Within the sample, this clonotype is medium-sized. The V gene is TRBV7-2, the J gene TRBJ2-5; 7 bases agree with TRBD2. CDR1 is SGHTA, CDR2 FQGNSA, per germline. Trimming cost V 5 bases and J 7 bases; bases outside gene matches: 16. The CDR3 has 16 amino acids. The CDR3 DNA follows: TGTGCCAGCAGCCCCTCCGGGACTACCTTTGGAAGGACCCAGTACTTC. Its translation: CASSPSGTTFGRTQYF.

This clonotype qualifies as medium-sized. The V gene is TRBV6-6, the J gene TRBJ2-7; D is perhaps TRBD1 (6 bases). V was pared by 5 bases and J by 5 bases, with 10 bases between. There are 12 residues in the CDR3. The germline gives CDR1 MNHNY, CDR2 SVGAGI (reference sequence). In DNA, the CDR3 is TGTGCCAGCAGTACCACAGGGAACGAGCAGTACTTC. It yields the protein CASSTTGNEQYF.

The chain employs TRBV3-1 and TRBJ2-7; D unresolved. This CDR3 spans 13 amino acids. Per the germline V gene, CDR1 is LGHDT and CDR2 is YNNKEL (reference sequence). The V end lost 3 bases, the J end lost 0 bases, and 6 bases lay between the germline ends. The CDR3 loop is CASSQASSYEQYF. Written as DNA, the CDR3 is TGTGCCAGCAGCCAGGCAAGCTCCTACGAGCAGTACTTC.

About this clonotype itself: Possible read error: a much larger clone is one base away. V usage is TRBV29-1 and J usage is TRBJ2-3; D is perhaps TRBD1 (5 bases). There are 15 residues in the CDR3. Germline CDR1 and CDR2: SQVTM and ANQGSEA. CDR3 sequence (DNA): TGCAGCGTCCCCCACCAGCGCTGGGGCACATATACGCAGTATTTT. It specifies CSVPHQRWGTYTQYF.

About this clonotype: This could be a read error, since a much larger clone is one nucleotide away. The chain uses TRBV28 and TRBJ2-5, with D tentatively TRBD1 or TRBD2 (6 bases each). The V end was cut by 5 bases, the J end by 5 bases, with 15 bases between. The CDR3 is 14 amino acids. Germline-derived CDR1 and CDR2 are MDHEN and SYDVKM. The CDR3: CASSHPGAWETQYF. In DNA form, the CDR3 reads TGTGCCAGCAGTCATCCGGGGGCATGGGAGACCCAGTACTTC.

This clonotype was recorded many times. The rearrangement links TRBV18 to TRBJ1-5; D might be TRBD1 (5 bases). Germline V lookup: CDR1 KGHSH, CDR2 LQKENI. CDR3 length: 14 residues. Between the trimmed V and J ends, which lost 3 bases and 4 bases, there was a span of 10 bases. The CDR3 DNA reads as TGTGCCAGCTCACCGCAGGGAGGAAATCAGCCCCAGCATTTT. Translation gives CASSPQGGNQPQHF. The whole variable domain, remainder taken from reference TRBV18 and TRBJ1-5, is NAGVMQNPRHLVRRRGQEARLRCSPMKGHSHVYWYRQLPEEGLKFMVYLQKENIIDESGMPKERFSAEFPKEGPSILRIQQVVRGDSAAYFCASSPQGGNQPQHFGDGTRLSIL.

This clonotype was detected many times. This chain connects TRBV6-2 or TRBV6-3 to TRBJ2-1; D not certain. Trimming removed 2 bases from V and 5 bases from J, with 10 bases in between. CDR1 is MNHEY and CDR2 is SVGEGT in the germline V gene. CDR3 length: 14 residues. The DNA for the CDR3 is TGTGCCAGCAGTTACCCCGGTCCGAACAATGAGCAGTTCTTC. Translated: CASSYPGPNNEQFF.

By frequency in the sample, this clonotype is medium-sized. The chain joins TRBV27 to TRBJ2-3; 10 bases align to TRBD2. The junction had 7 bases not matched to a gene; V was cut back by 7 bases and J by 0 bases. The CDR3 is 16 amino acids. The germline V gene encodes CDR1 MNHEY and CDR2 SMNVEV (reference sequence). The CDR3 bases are TGTGCCAGCAAACGGACTAGCGGCCCTAGCACAGATACGCAGTATTTT. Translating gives CASKRTSGPSTDTQYF.